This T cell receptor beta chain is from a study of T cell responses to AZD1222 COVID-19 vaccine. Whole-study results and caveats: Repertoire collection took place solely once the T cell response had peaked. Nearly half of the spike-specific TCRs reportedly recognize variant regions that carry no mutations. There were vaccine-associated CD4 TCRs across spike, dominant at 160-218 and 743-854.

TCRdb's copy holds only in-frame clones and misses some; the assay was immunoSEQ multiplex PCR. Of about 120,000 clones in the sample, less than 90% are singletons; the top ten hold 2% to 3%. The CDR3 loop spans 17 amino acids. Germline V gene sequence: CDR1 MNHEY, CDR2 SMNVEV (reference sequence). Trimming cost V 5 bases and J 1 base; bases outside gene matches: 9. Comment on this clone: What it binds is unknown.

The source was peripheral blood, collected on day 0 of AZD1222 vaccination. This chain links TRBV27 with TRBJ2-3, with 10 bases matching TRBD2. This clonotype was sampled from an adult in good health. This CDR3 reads CASSPRTGTSGTDTQYF. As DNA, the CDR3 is TGTGCCAGCAGTCCCCGGACCGGGACTAGCGGCACAGATACGCAGTATTTT.